A single sample gave rise to the 27 T cell receptor beta chains below, sequenced in a study of human T cells and chemical hapten exposure. Time point indicated: pre-sensitization, week 0. This sample's treatment: therapeutic diphenylcyclopropenone sensitization with weekly scalp DPC. One entry per CDR3 protein, called by TCRdb with MiXCR from the RACE reads. The data show roughly 110,000 distinct CDR3 sequences, with around 10% seen just once and 1.6% held by the top ten. The source was whole blood, collected in connection with sensitization to the hapten diphenylcyclopropenone (DPC). These receptors were collected from a woman between 45 and 65 years old with alopecia areata. Some clones in this sample may be carry-over from other donors' samples.

This clonotype was recorded at least ten times. This chain links TRBV29-1 with TRBJ2-5; D perhaps matches TRBD2 (5 bases). In germline, CDR1 is SQVTM, CDR2 ANQGSEA. The CDR3 consists of 12 residues. The germline V and J ends were trimmed by 4 bases and 9 bases, with 15 bases remaining between them. CDR3 region: CSVGADTEAQYF. CDR3 coding DNA: TGCAGCGTTGGGGCTGACACGGAGGCCCAGTACTTC.

V gene TRBV4-2 combines with J gene TRBJ2-3; the D gene could be TRBD1 or TRBD2 (5 bases each). CDR3 length equals 14 residues. Trimming stripped 2 bases from V and 3 bases from J, with 9 bases between. The germline V gene encodes CDR1 LGHNA and CDR2 YNFKEQ. The CDR3 loop is CASSQPGRTDTQYF. CDR3 nucleotides: TGTGCCAGCAGCCAACCGGGACGGACAGATACGCAGTATTTT.

The chain couples TRBV7-9 to TRBJ2-3, with D tentatively TRBD2 (7 bases). The CDR3 runs to 17 residues. Trimming took off 4 bases at V and 0 bases at J, with 17 bases between the two ends. The V gene's germline CDR1 is SEHNR and CDR2 FQNEAQ (reference sequence). Here the CDR3 reads CASSSVLGGQSTDTQYF. The CDR3 bases are TGTGCCAGCAGCTCTGTTTTGGGGGGGCAAAGCACAGATACGCAGTATTTT.

In its sample, this clonotype was seen many times. The chain employs TRBV20-1 and TRBJ1-6, with TRBD1 identical over 8 bases. Trimming took 3 bases from V and 5 from J; bases not matched to a gene: 6. The CDR3 covers 15 residues. Germline assignment: CDR1 DFQATT and CDR2 SNEGSKA (reference sequence). CDR3 loop: CSASGGDRNNSPLHF. In DNA form, the CDR3 reads TGCAGTGCTAGCGGAGGGGACAGGAATAATTCACCCCTCCACTTT.

This clonotype occurred a few times. V gene TRBV28 combines with J gene TRBJ2-2; no definite D call. The germline V gene encodes CDR1 MDHEN and CDR2 SYDVKM. With 0 bases removed from V and 0 bases from J, the gap between germline ends came to 5 bases. This CDR3 region has 15 residues. CDR3 sequence (DNA): TGTGCCAGCAGTTTATGGCGAACGAACACCGGGGAGCTGTTTTTT. Encoded protein: CASSLWRTNTGELFF.

The chain links TRBV19 to TRBJ1-5; weak D call: TRBD1 (5 bases). Germline-derived CDR1 and CDR2 are LNHDA and SQIVND (reference sequence). This CDR3 contains 12 residues. Trimming stripped 8 bases from V and 9 bases from J, with 14 bases between. The CDR3 sequence is CASGGTGGPQHF. DNA for the CDR3: TGTGCCAGTGGGGGAACCGGGGGGCCCCAGCATTTT.

This clonotype appeared a few times. The V and J genes are TRBV20-1 and TRBJ1-1, with TRBD1 matching 11 bases. In germline, CDR1 is DFQATT, CDR2 SNEGSKA (reference sequence). The CDR3 contains 14 residues. The junction had 6 bases not matched to a gene; V was cut back by 5 bases and J by 4 bases. The CDR3 spells CSASGTGGSTEAFF. The DNA of the CDR3 is TGCAGTGCTTCCGGGACAGGGGGGAGCACTGAAGCTTTCTTT.

The chain has TRBV5-4 and TRBJ1-4, with TRBD1 matching 8 bases. Germline lookup yields CDR1 SGHNT and CDR2 YYREEE (reference sequence). The trim removed 2 bases at V and 5 bases at J, leaving 2 bases unmatched. The CDR3 is made up of 14 amino acids. The CDR3 sequence is CASSFRTGNEKLFF. The CDR3 region has the DNA TGTGCCAGCAGCTTCCGGACAGGGAATGAAAAACTGTTTTTT.

There are a few counts of this clonotype. The chain uses TRBV7-8 and TRBJ1-1; no definite D call. V gave up 1 base and J gave up 1 base, with 7 bases separating them. There are 14 residues in the CDR3. Germline assignment: CDR1 SGHVS and CDR2 FQNEAQ. This chain's CDR3 is CASSLDFGNTEAFF. CDR3 sequence (DNA): TGTGCCAGCAGCTTAGACTTCGGGAACACTGAAGCTTTCTTT. Using reference TRBV7-8 and TRBJ1-1 for the parts outside the CDR3, the full variable domain is GAGVSQSPRYKVAKRGQDVALRCDPISGHVSLFWYQQALGQGPEFLTYFQNEAQLDKSGLPSDRFFAERPEGSVSTLKIQRTQQEDSAVYLCASSLDFGNTEAFFGQGTRLTVV.

The table lists this clonotype with a few counts. V and J are TRBV18 and TRBJ1-5; D is possibly TRBD1 (5 bases). This CDR3 spans 19 amino acids. The V gene lost 4 bases and the J gene lost 1 base, with 23 bases spanning the gap. Germline V lookup: CDR1 KGHSH, CDR2 LQKENI. CDR3 protein: CASSLGWGWWRDSNQPQHF. The CDR3 DNA reads TGTGCCAGCTCACTAGGATGGGGATGGTGGAGGGACAGCAATCAGCCCCAGCATTTT.

The V gene is TRBV28, the J gene TRBJ1-6, with D hard to call. V was cut by 2 bases and J by 9 bases, with 11 bases left in between. Germline V lookup: CDR1 MDHEN, CDR2 SYDVKM. There are 14 residues in the CDR3. The CDR3, as DNA: TGTGCCAGCAGTTTACGGGCAGGACTTTCACCCCTCCACTTT. Translated: CASSLRAGLSPLHF.

The V gene is TRBV28, the J gene TRBJ2-7; possibly TRBD1 for D (6 bases). Germline CDR1 reads MDHEN; CDR2 reads SYDVKM. V shed 7 bases and J shed 3 bases, with 19 bases lying between them. The CDR3 totals 15 residues. In DNA form, the CDR3 reads TGTGCCAGCAATGCCGGACCCATCAGGGGCTACGAGCAGTACTTC. It codes for CASNAGPIRGYEQYF.

This clonotype was detected only a few times. The chain combines TRBV12-3 or TRBV12-4 with TRBJ1-1, with D uncertain. V was cut by 6 bases and J by 0 bases, with 14 bases left in between. The CDR3 is 15 residues long. CDR3 sequence: CASRMTDSLNTEAFF. The CDR3 DNA reads TGTGCCAGCAGGATGACGGATAGTTTGAACACTGAAGCTTTCTTT.

V is TRBV6-2 or TRBV6-3 and J is TRBJ1-1; D ambiguous. V lost 7 bases and J 0 bases, leaving 12 bases between the germline ends. The germline CDR1 and CDR2 sequences are MNHEY and SVGEGT. CDR3 length: 14 amino acids. The CDR3 is CASNPRTVNTEAFF. The CDR3 coding sequence is TGTGCCAGCAACCCTAGGACGGTGAACACTGAAGCTTTCTTT.

The V gene is TRBV20-1, the J gene TRBJ1-2; TRBD1 matches at 7 bases. The CDR3 loop spans 12 amino acids. The junction had 0 bases not matched to a gene; V was cut back by 2 bases and J by 3 bases. The germline V gene encodes CDR1 DFQATT and CDR2 SNEGSKA (reference sequence). The DNA for the CDR3 is TGCAGTGCTAGACAGGGGGACTATGGCTACACCTTC. Protein product: CSARQGDYGYTF.

The chain couples TRBV7-2 to TRBJ1-2; D is unresolved. V was cut by 4 bases and J by 4 bases, with 10 bases left in between. This CDR3 region has 13 residues. Germline-derived CDR1 and CDR2 are SGHTA and FQGNSA. CDR3 sequence reads: CASSSQHGYGYTF. In DNA form, the CDR3 reads TGTGCCAGCAGCTCCCAACATGGCTATGGCTACACCTTC.

Many counts were recorded for this clonotype. The chain uses TRBV18 and TRBJ2-2; perhaps TRBD1 as D (5 bases). Trimming pared 3 bases from V and 4 bases from J, leaving 12 bases between. The CDR3 runs 15 residues. The germline gives CDR1 KGHSH, CDR2 LQKENI. The chain's CDR3 is CASSPPGWATGELFF. For the CDR3, the DNA is TGTGCCAGCTCACCCCCAGGGTGGGCCACCGGGGAGCTGTTTTTT.

At least ten counts were recorded for this clonotype. CDR3 coding DNA: TGTGCCAGCCAAGGGGGCTCTGGGGCCAACGTCCTGACTTTC. This encodes CASQGGSGANVLTF. The chain couples TRBV2 to TRBJ2-6, with D maybe TRBD1 (6 bases). The CDR3 covers 14 residues. With 8 bases removed from V and 0 bases from J, the gap between germline ends came to 8 bases. Per the germline V gene, CDR1 is SNHLY and CDR2 is FYNNEI.

The chain couples TRBV7-9 to TRBJ1-1, with D tentatively TRBD1 (6 bases). V gave up 6 bases and J gave up 7 bases, with 15 bases separating them. Germline loops: CDR1 SEHNR, CDR2 FQNEAQ (reference sequence). The length of the CDR3 is 13 residues. CDR3: CASRLRDTNEAFF. The DNA of the CDR3 is TGTGCCAGCAGGCTCCGGGACACAAATGAAGCTTTCTTT. The full variable domain, with the rest looked up from reference TRBV7-9 and TRBJ1-1, is DTGVSQNPRHKITKRGQNVTFRCDPISEHNRLYWYRQTLGQGPEFLTYFQNEAQLEKSRLLSDRFSAERPKGSFSTLEIQRTEQGDSAMYLCASRLRDTNEAFFGQGTRLTVV.

This clonotype occurred a few times. The chain links TRBV27 to TRBJ2-5; a weak D match, TRBD2 (6 bases). This CDR3 contains 13 residues. Trimming left V 1 base short and J 4 bases short, with 7 bases between. Germline CDR1 is MNHEY and CDR2 is SMNVEV (reference sequence). DNA for the CDR3: TGTGCCAGCAGTTTATGGCGGGGAGAGACCCAGTACTTC. Encoded protein: CASSLWRGETQYF.

This clonotype was counted a few times. The rearrangement links TRBV7-9 to TRBJ1-5; no reliable D call. The CDR3 is 14 residues long. Trimming took 3 bases from V and 3 from J, leaving 9 bases between them. Germline-derived CDR1 and CDR2 are SEHNR and FQNEAQ (reference sequence). In DNA form, the CDR3 reads TGTGCCAGCAGCTTGAGGGATCACAATCAGCCCCAGCATTTT. It codes for CASSLRDHNQPQHF.

This clonotype was counted between two and nine times. The chain is built from TRBV2 and TRBJ2-1, with D hard to call. The V gene's germline CDR1 is SNHLY and CDR2 FYNNEI. Trimming left V 0 bases short and J 5 bases short, with 5 bases between. This CDR3 is 13 amino acids long. The CDR3 loop reads CASSEALHNEQFF. The CDR3 nucleotides read TGTGCCAGCAGTGAAGCCTTACACAATGAGCAGTTCTTC.

This clonotype was observed a few times. The gene calls are TRBV28 and TRBJ2-1, with 8 bases fitting TRBD2. J gave up 6 bases and V 7 bases, and 5 bases lay outside the gene matches. Germline loops: CDR1 MDHEN, CDR2 SYDVKM. There are 13 residues in the CDR3. The CDR3 coding sequence is TGTGCCAGCACCCTTAGCGGGATCAATGAGCAGTTCTTC. Protein product: CASTLSGINEQFF.

In this sample, this clonotype turned up a few times. The chain is built from TRBV20-1 and TRBJ1-1, with 8 bases lining up with TRBD1. The CDR3 has 11 residues. Germline CDR1 reads DFQATT; CDR2 reads SNEGSKA (reference sequence). The V and J ends lost 6 bases and 6 bases, in that order; junction bases with no gene match: 3. CDR3 amino acids: CSAAGGSEAFF. The CDR3 bases are TGCAGTGCCGCAGGGGGCTCTGAAGCTTTCTTT.

Many counts were recorded for this clonotype. V is TRBV11-2 and J is TRBJ2-1, with TRBD2 matching 8 bases. Germline-derived CDR1 and CDR2 are SGHAT and FQNNGV. This CDR3 contains 13 residues. The V segment lost 8 bases and the J segment 8 bases; nucleotides outside the gene matches: 8. CDR3 protein: CASRGGRVHEQFF. CDR3 sequence (DNA): TGTGCCAGCCGGGGGGGCCGAGTACATGAGCAGTTCTTC.

This clonotype was found many times. This chain links TRBV29-1 with TRBJ2-5; D gene uncertain. CDR3 length: 12 residues. Per germline, CDR1 SQVTM and CDR2 ANQGSEA. V was pared by 6 bases and J by 4 bases, with 12 bases between. CDR3 protein: CSVVWNRETQYF. Here the CDR3 DNA reads TGCAGCGTAGTCTGGAACCGAGAGACCCAGTACTTC.

The chain is built from TRBV28 and TRBJ2-7, with D unresolved. The CDR3 sequence is 10 residues long. Germline values: CDR1 MDHEN, CDR2 SYDVKM. Trimming cost V 5 bases and J 5 bases, with 4 bases left between them. This CDR3 is CASSDDEQYF. CDR3 coding DNA: TGTGCCAGCAGTGACGACGAGCAGTACTTC.